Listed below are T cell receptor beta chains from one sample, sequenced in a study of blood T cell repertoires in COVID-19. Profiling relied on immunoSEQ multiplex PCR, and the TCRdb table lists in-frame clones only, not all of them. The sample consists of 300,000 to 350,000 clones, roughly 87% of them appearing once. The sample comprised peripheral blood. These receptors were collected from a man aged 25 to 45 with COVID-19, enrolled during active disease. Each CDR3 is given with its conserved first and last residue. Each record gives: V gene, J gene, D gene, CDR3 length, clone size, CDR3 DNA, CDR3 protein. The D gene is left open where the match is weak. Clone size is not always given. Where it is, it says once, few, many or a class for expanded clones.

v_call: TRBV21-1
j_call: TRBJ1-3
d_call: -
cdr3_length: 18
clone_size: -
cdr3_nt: TGTGCCAGCGAATCCCGCATCGGGACAGCCACCTCTGGAAACACCATATATTTT
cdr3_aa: CASESRIGTATSGNTIYF

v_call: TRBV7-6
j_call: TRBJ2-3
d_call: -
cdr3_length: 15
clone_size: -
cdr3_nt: TGTGCCAGCAGCTCACCAGGACATTTCACAGATACGCAGTATTTT
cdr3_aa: CASSSPGHFTDTQYF

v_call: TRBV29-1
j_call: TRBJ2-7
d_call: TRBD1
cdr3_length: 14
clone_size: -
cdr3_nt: TGCAGCGTTTATCAACAGGGGGCTTATTACGAGCAGTACTTC
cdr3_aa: CSVYQQGAYYEQYF

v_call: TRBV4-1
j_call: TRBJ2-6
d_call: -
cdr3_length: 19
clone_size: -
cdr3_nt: TGCGCCAGCAGCCAAGAGGGTACAGGGTCAACATCTGGGGCCAACGTCCTGACTTTC
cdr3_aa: CASSQEGTGSTSGANVLTF

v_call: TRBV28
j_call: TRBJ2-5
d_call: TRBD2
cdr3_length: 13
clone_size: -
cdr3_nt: TGTGCCAGCATCGCTAGCGGGCGAGAGACCCAGTACTTC
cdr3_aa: CASIASGRETQYF

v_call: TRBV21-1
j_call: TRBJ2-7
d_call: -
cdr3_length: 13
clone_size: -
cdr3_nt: TGTGCCAGCAGCGACTCCCACTCCTACGAGCAGTACTTC
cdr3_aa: CASSDSHSYEQYF

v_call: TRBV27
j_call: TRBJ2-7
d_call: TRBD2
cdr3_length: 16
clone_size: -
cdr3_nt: TGTGCCAGCAGTTTGGCCCTGGCGGGAGGGCCCTACGAGCAGTACTTC
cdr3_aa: CASSLALAGGPYEQYF

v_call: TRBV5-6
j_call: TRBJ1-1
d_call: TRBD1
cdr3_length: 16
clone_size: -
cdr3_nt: TGTGCCAGCAGCTTGTTACAGGGGGATCTAAACACTGAAGCTTTCTTT
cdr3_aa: CASSLLQGDLNTEAFF

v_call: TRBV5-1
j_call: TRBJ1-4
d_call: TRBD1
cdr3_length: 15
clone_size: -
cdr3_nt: TGCGCCAGCAGGAAACAGGGGGCAACTAATGAAAAACTGTTTTTT
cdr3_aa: CASRKQGATNEKLFF

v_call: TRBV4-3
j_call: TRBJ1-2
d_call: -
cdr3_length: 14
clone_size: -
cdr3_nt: TGCGCCAGCAGCCAAGACCGTCTGAGCTATGGCTACACCTTC
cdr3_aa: CASSQDRLSYGYTF

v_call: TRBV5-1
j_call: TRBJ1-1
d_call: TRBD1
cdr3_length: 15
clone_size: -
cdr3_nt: TGCGCCAGCAGCGAATCGACAGGGGCTTACGCTGAAGCTTTCTTT
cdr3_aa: CASSESTGAYAEAFF

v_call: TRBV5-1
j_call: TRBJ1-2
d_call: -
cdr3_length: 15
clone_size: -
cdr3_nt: TGCGCCAGCAGCTTGGGAGGACACGATTACTATGGCTACACCTTC
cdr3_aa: CASSLGGHDYYGYTF

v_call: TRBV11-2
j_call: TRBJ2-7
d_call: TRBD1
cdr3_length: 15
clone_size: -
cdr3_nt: TGTGCCAGCAGCCTACAGGGGGCCCCCCCCTACGAGCAGTACTTC
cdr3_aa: CASSLQGAPPYEQYF

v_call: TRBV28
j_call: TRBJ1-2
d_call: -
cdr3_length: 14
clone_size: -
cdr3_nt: TGTGCCAGCAGAAACACCGGGAGAAACTATGGCTACACCTTC
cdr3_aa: CASRNTGRNYGYTF

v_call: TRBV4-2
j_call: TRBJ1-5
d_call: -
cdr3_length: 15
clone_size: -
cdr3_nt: TGTGCCAGCAGCCAACCCGGGACTCCCAATCAGCCCCAGCATTTT
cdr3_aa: CASSQPGTPNQPQHF

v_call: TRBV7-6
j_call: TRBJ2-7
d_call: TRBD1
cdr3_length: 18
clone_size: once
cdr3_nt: TGTGCCAGCAGCTTCATGGGGGTAGGGGGCGCAAACGTATACGAGCAGTACTTC
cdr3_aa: CASSFMGVGGANVYEQYF

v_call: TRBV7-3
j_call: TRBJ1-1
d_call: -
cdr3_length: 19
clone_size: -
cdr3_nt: TGTGCCAGCAGCTTAAGTGGGATCCGGGACACCGTGAGGTACACTGAAGCTTTCTTT
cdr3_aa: CASSLSGIRDTVRYTEAFF

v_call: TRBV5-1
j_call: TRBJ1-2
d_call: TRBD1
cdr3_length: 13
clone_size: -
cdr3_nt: TGCGCCAGCACCCGGACAGGGAACTATGGCTACACCTTC
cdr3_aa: CASTRTGNYGYTF

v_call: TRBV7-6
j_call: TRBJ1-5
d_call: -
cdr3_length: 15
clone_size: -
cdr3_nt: TGTGCCAGCAGCTTAGTCCAGGGGTGGGGTCAGCCCCAGCATTTT
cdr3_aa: CASSLVQGWGQPQHF

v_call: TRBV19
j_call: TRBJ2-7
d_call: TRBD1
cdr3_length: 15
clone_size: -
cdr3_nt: TGTGCCAGTAGGCATACCGGGACAGCTTTCTACGAGCAGTACTTC
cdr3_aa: CASRHTGTAFYEQYF

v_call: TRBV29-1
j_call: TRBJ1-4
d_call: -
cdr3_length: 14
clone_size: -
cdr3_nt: TGCAGCGTTGAACAGGGGAAGGCTAATGAAAAACTGTTTTTT
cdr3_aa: CSVEQGKANEKLFF

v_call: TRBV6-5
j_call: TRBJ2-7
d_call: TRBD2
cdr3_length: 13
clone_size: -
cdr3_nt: TGTGCCGGCGGGACTAGCGGCTCCTACGAGCAGTACTTC
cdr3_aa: CAGGTSGSYEQYF

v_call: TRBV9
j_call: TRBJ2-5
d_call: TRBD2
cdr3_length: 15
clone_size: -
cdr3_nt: TGTGCCAGCAGCATATTAGCGGGAGGGAGCGAGACCCAGTACTTC
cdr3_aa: CASSILAGGSETQYF

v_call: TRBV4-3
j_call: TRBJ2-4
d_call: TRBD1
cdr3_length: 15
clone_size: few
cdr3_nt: TGCGCCAGCAGCCCGACAGGGGATGCCAAAAACATTCAGTACTTC
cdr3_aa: CASSPTGDAKNIQYF

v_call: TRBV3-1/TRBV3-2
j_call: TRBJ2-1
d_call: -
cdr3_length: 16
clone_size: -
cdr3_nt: TGTGCCAGCAGCCCCCCCGGGGATGCCGGTTACAATGAGCAGTTCTTC
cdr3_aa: CASSPPGDAGYNEQFF

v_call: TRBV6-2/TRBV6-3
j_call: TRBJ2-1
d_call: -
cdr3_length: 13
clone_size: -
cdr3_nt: TGTGCCAGCAGTTATGGTAGAGGTAATGAGCAGTTCTTC
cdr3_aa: CASSYGRGNEQFF

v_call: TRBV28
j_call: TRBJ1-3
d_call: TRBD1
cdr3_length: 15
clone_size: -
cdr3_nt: TGTGCCAGCCAAATTCGCAGGGGGCCGGGAAACACCATATATTTT
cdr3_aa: CASQIRRGPGNTIYF

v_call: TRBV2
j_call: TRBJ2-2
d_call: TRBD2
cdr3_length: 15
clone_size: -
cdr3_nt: TGTGCCAGCACGCGGGAGGGCCTAGGCACCGGGGAGCTGTTTTTT
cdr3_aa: CASTREGLGTGELFF

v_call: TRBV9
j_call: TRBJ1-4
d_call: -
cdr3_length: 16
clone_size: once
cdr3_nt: TGTGCCAGCAGCGTAGGTATAAGGAGGGAGAATGAAAAACTGTTTTTT
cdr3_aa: CASSVGIRRENEKLFF

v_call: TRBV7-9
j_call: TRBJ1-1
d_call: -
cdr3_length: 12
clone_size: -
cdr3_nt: TGTGCCAGCAGCTTACCCAGGGCTTGGGCTTTCTTT
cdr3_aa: CASSLPRAWAFF

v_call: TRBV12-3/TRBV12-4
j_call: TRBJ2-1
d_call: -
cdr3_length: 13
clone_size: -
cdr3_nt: TGTGCCAGCAGGGTTACAGGCTTGGGTGAGCAGTTCTTC
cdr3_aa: CASRVTGLGEQFF

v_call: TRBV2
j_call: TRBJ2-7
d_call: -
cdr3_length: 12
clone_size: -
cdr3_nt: TGTGCCAGCACTGATCTTTCGAGGGAGCAGTACTTC
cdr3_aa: CASTDLSREQYF

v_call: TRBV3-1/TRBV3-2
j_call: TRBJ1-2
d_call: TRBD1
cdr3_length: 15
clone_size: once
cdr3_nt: TGTGCCAGCAGCTTACTCACAGGGGGCGCAGGTGGCTACACCTTC
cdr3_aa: CASSLLTGGAGGYTF

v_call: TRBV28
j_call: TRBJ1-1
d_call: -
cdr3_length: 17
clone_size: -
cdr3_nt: TGTGCCAGCAGTTTATCCGGGCCAGGGTGGAAGGGCACTGAAGCTTTCTTT
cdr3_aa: CASSLSGPGWKGTEAFF

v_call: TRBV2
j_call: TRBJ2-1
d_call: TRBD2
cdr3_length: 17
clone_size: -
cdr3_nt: TGTGCCAGCAGTGCATCCGGGGACTACTATTCATTGGATGAGCAGTTCTTC
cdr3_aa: CASSASGDYYSLDEQFF

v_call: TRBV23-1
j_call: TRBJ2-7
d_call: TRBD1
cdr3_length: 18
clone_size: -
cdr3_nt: TGCGCCAGCAGTCCGCAATCCTCCTACAGGGGGCACTCCTACGAGCAGTACTTC
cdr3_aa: CASSPQSSYRGHSYEQYF

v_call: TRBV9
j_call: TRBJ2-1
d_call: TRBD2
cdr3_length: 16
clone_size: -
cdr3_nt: TGTGCCAGCAGCGTAGGAGCGGGGAGCTCCTACAATGAGCAGTTCTTC
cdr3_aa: CASSVGAGSSYNEQFF

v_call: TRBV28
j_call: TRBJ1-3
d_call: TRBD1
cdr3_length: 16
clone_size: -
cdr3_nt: TGTGCCAGCAGTTCCCCGGGGACAGGGGCTGGAAACACCATATATTTT
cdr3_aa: CASSSPGTGAGNTIYF

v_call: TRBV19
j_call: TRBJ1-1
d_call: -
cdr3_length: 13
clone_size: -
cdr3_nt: TGTGCCAGTAGTGGGAGGGAGAGAACTGAAGCTTTCTTT
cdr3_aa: CASSGRERTEAFF